Each of the 20 T cell receptor beta chains below was sequenced from the same sample in a study of blood T cells in healthy people across ages. A second PCR, run for roughly 7 to 12 cycles, used a sample-barcoded 5' primer plus a J-beta primer mix. TCRdb reprocessed the 5' RACE reads via MiXCR and lists one record per CDR3 protein. The table records some 750,000 distinct CDR3 sequences, about a fifth of them present only once. Sequencing was done on a sample of blood. The receptors here all came from an older man in good health.

The chain links TRBV29-1 to TRBJ2-5, with unresolved D. Between the trimmed V and J ends, which lost 6 bases and 5 bases, there was a span of 16 bases. The CDR3 length is 13 residues. The V gene's germline CDR1 is SQVTM and CDR2 ANQGSEA. CDR3 sequence reads: CSVAAQPRETQYF. The CDR3 DNA follows: TGCAGCGTCGCCGCACAACCGAGGGAGACCCAGTACTTC.

This clonotype was observed a few times. This chain joins TRBV5-1 and TRBJ1-1, with 7 bases lining up with TRBD1. Germline V gives CDR1 SGHRS, CDR2 YFSETQ. The CDR3 loop spans 14 amino acids. V was clipped by 1 base and J by 4 bases; unmatched bases: 4. The CDR3 region is CASSLQTGSTEAFF. Here the CDR3 DNA reads TGCGCCAGCAGCTTGCAGACAGGGAGCACTGAAGCTTTCTTT. Full variable domain (rest looked up from reference TRBV5-1 and TRBJ1-1): KAGVTQTPRYLIKTRGQQVTLSCSPISGHRSVSWYQQTPGQGLQFLFEYFSETQRNKGNFPGRFSGRQFSNSRSEMNVSTLELGDSALYLCASSLQTGSTEAFFGQGTRLTVV.

In the case of this clonotype: One end of the junction varies from germline; a read error may be responsible. The V and J genes are TRBV4-3 and TRBJ2-1; D not resolved. The CDR3 covers 18 residues. In germline, CDR1 is LGHNA, CDR2 YSLEER. The CDR3 sequence is CAGSQDPSVGSPYNEQFF. The DNA for the CDR3 is TGCGCCGGCAGCCAAGATCCGTCAGTGGGCAGCCCCTACAATGAGCAGTTCTTC.

This clonotype was seen a few times. The chain joins TRBV6-6 to TRBJ2-7; 7 nucleotides align to TRBD2. J lost 3 bases, V lost 8 bases, and 10 bases had no gene match. This CDR3 has 14 amino acids. The germline gives CDR1 MNHNY, CDR2 SVGAGI (reference sequence). The CDR3 protein is CASLDSSGNYEQYV. CDR3 in DNA: TGTGCCAGCCTCGACTCTAGCGGTAACTACGAGCAGTACGTC.

The chain recombines TRBV6-6 with TRBJ2-1; 8 nucleotides align to TRBD1. J gave up 7 bases and V 5 bases, and 10 bases lay outside the gene matches. Germline V lookup: CDR1 MNHNY, CDR2 SVGAGI (reference sequence). This CDR3 contains 15 residues. The CDR3 sequence is CASSPGVTGANEQFF. The CDR3 nucleotides read TGTGCCAGCAGTCCAGGGGTGACAGGGGCAAATGAGCAGTTCTTC.

This chain links TRBV9 with TRBJ1-2; D possibly corresponds to TRBD1 (5 bases). V lost 2 bases, J lost 10 bases, and 9 bases lay in between. The CDR3 loop spans 11 amino acids. The germline CDR1 and CDR2 sequences are SGDLS and YYNGEE. CDR3 in amino acids: CASSVGGVYTF. CDR3 DNA sequence: TGTGCCAGCAGCGTTGGGGGGGTCTACACCTTC.

This clonotype was counted a few times. J is TRBJ2-7 and V is TRBV20-1; weak D call: TRBD1 (6 bases). Per germline, CDR1 DFQATT and CDR2 SNEGSKA (reference sequence). This CDR3 region has 16 residues. The ends were cut back, 1 base at V and 3 bases at J, with 19 bases in the middle. The CDR3, as DNA: TGCAGTGCTAGAGGTTCGAACAGGGCACCTGGCTACGAGCAGTACTTC. Amino acids: CSARGSNRAPGYEQYF.

The chain employs TRBV28 and TRBJ2-7, with D possibly TRBD1 on 5 matching bases. CDR1 and CDR2 from the germline V gene are MDHEN and SYDVKM. The CDR3 covers 13 residues. Trimming left V 3 bases short and J 8 bases short, with 14 bases between. The CDR3 sequence is CASSLAQGLKQYF. CDR3 nucleotide sequence: TGTGCCAGCAGTTTGGCCCAGGGCTTGAAGCAGTACTTC. Drawing the rest from reference TRBV28 and TRBJ2-7, the complete variable domain is DVKVTQSSRYLVKRTGEKVFLECVQDMDHENMFWYRQDPGLGLRLIYFSYDVKMKEKGDIPEGYSVSREKKERFSLILESASTNQTSMYLCASSLAQGLKQYFGPGTRLTVT.

CDR3 loop: CSASPGTWAYNEQFF. The CDR3, as DNA: TGCAGTGCTAGCCCCGGGACTTGGGCCTACAATGAGCAGTTCTTC. The chain recombines TRBV20-1 with TRBJ2-1; perhaps TRBD2 as D (6 bases). Germline loops: CDR1 DFQATT, CDR2 SNEGSKA (reference sequence). The CDR3 loop spans 15 amino acids. V lost 3 bases, J lost 2 bases, and 14 bases lay in between.

The chain uses TRBV27 and TRBJ2-1; D assignment may be TRBD1 or TRBD2 (6 bases each). Gene TRBJ2-7 matches the end of the DNA better, so the J call may be wrong. Germline V gene sequence: CDR1 MNHEY, CDR2 SMNVEV (reference sequence). The CDR3 runs to 17 residues. The CDR3 DNA sequence: TGTGCCAGCACTAACAAAGGGGGGACCGTTAGCTCCTACGAGCAGTACGTC. Its translation is CASTNKGGTVSSYEQYV.

The rearrangement joins TRBV6-2 or TRBV6-3 to TRBJ2-1, with D tentatively TRBD1 (6 bases). The V gene lost 5 bases and the J gene lost 7 bases, with 15 bases spanning the gap. This CDR3 region has 14 residues. Germline-derived CDR1 and CDR2 are MNHEY and SVGEGT. The CDR3 DNA reads as TGTGCCAGCAGTCCCCGACAGGTGGGGAATGAGCAGTTCTTC. Its translation: CASSPRQVGNEQFF.

This clonotype was counted only a few times. V is TRBV6-5 and J is TRBJ1-4; D remains ambiguous. Trimming cost V 2 bases and J 3 bases, with 10 bases left between them. Germline CDR1 is MNHEY and CDR2 is SVGAGI. CDR3 length equals 15 residues. CDR3: CASSYGPGANEKLFF. CDR3 DNA sequence: TGTGCCAGCAGTTACGGGCCCGGGGCTAATGAAAAACTGTTTTTT.

V is TRBV5-1 and J is TRBJ1-4; D possibly corresponds to TRBD1 (5 bases). Trimming pared 0 bases from V and 3 bases from J, leaving 9 bases between. The CDR3 spans 15 residues. Germline CDR1 and CDR2: SGHRS and YFSETQ. The CDR3 here is CASSLVMGANEKLFF. As DNA, the CDR3 is TGCGCCAGCAGCTTGGTGATGGGGGCTAATGAAAAACTGTTTTTT.

This chain links TRBV12-3 or TRBV12-4 with TRBJ1-4, with D unresolved. This CDR3 has 13 residues. V was clipped by 3 bases and J by 8 bases, with 10 bases between them. Here the CDR3 reads CASSFVSGEKLFF. CDR3 sequence (DNA): TGTGCCAGCAGTTTTGTATCCGGGGAAAAACTGTTTTTT.

At least ten counts were recorded for this clonotype. The gene calls are TRBV6-5 and TRBJ2-2; D may correspond to TRBD1 or TRBD2 (6 bases each). The germline CDR1 and CDR2 sequences are MNHEY and SVGAGI. The CDR3 consists of 17 residues. V dropped 0 bases and J dropped 6 bases, with 17 bases sitting between them. CDR3 nucleotide sequence: TGTGCCAGCAGTTACTCTTCCTCCGGGGGCGGTTCCGGGGAGCTGTTTTTT. Translation: CASSYSSSGGGSGELFF.

The chain links TRBV4-1 to TRBJ2-5, with no clear D. CDR1 is MGHRA and CDR2 is YSYEKL in the germline V gene. The CDR3 is 16 amino acids. V dropped 3 bases and J dropped 3 bases, with 17 bases sitting between them. In DNA, the CDR3 is TGCGCCAGCAGCCATGATGTTGGGGTAGTGGAAGAGACCCAGTACTTC. Translating gives CASSHDVGVVEETQYF.

The chain is built from TRBV29-1 and TRBJ2-4; D uncertain. The ends were cut back, 7 bases at V and 1 base at J, with 8 bases in the middle. The CDR3 consists of 12 residues. Germline CDR1 SQVTM, CDR2 ANQGSEA. The CDR3 DNA is TGCAGCGCTAAGTACGCCAAAAACATTCAGTACTTC. It encodes CSAKYAKNIQYF.

This clonotype was seen a few times. This chain connects TRBV7-9 to TRBJ1-2, with 7 bases fitting TRBD1. Trimming removed 6 bases from V and 4 bases from J; junction bases left unmatched: 11. CDR1 and CDR2 (germline): SEHNR, FQNEAQ (reference sequence). The CDR3 sequence is 15 residues long. The chain's CDR3 is CASSMGWDRSYGYTF. DNA of the CDR3: TGTGCCAGCAGTATGGGTTGGGACAGATCCTATGGCTACACCTTC.

The sample holds a few counts of this clonotype. This chain connects TRBV24-1 to TRBJ1-4, with 12 bases matching TRBD1. CDR3 size: 15 residues. Per the germline V gene, CDR1 is KGHDR and CDR2 is SFDVKD. Losses at the gene ends were 3 bases for V and 12 bases for J; bases not matched to a gene: 7. Here the CDR3 DNA reads TGTGCCACCAGTGATCCCGGGACAGGGGGCGCTGAACTGTTTTTT. Translated: CATSDPGTGGAELFF.

This clonotype showed up just a few times. The V and J genes are TRBV12-3 or TRBV12-4 and TRBJ2-3; D might be TRBD1 (7 bases). This CDR3 has 16 residues. V dropped 0 bases and J dropped 3 bases, with 13 bases sitting between them. CDR3 residues: CASSLAEGARTDTQYF. The CDR3 coding sequence is TGTGCCAGCAGTTTAGCGGAGGGGGCGCGGACAGATACGCAGTATTTT.